The 22 T cell receptor beta chains given below trace back to one sample, sequenced in a study of T cell responses to AZD1222 COVID-19 vaccine. The protocol was immunoSEQ multiplex PCR, while the TCRdb copy is restricted to in-frame clones and leaves out a portion. The table records approximately 150,000 clones, 90% of them present only once. Material: peripheral blood, obtained on day 0 of AZD1222 vaccination. Receptors originate from an adult in good health.

The rearrangement joins TRBV4-2 to TRBJ2-3; D is undetermined. Germline V CDR1 and CDR2: LGHNA, YNFKEQ. V was shortened by 3 bases and J by 6 bases, with 7 bases between the two germline ends. The CDR3 contains 12 residues. CDR3 bases: TGTGCCAGCAGCCAGGCAGTGGATACGCAGTATTTT. It codes for CASSQAVDTQYF.

The V gene is TRBV28, the J gene TRBJ2-4; D unclear. V lost 7 bases and J lost 0, with 10 bases in between. The CDR3 length is 14 residues. Germline V lookup: CDR1 MDHEN, CDR2 SYDVKM. CDR3 nucleotide sequence: TGTGCCAGCACCCTGGGTCTAGCCAAAAACATTCAGTACTTC. It specifies CASTLGLAKNIQYF.

In this sample, this clone turned up once. This chain connects TRBV19 to TRBJ1-3; unclear D gene. CDR1 is LNHDA and CDR2 is SQIVND in the germline V gene (reference sequence). V was pared by 5 bases and J by 5 bases, with 16 bases between. CDR3 length: 15 residues. As DNA, the CDR3 is TGTGCCAGTAGTGCGCCCGGGGTTGGGAGAAACACCATATATTTT. Translated: CASSAPGVGRNTIYF. Based on the CDR3 plus reference TRBV19 and TRBJ1-3, the full variable domain is DGGITQSPKYLFRKEGQNVTLSCEQNLNHDAMYWYRQDPGQGLRLIYYSQIVNDFQKGDIAEGYSVSREKKESFPLTVTSAQKNPTAFYLCASSAPGVGRNTIYFGEGSWLTVV.

This sequence joins TRBV25-1 and TRBJ1-2; D may be TRBD1 (5 bases). CDR3 length equals 14 residues. Germline V gene lookup returns CDR1 MGHDK and CDR2 SYGVNS. V was pared by 9 bases and J by 3 bases, with 17 bases between. The CDR3 sequence is CASHSAGYDYGYTF. CDR3 nucleotides: TGTGCCAGTCATTCAGCAGGGTACGACTATGGCTACACCTTC.

The V gene is TRBV11-2, the J gene TRBJ1-2; D may be TRBD1 (5 bases). This CDR3 comprises 14 residues. In germline, CDR1 is SGHAT, CDR2 FQNNGV. Trimming removed 7 bases from V and 7 bases from J, with 19 bases in between. The CDR3 sequence is CASTPGLGGGGYTF. The CDR3 DNA sequence: TGTGCCAGCACCCCTGGACTGGGGGGAGGTGGCTACACCTTC.

The chain couples TRBV7-2 to TRBJ2-2, with D maybe TRBD1 (6 bases). Germline CDR1 and CDR2: SGHTA and FQGNSA. Trimming pared 10 bases from V and 1 base from J, leaving 16 bases between. This CDR3 has 15 residues. CDR3 in DNA: TGTGCCACCATCGAACAGGGACGGAACACCGGGGAGCTGTTTTTT. Translating it yields CATIEQGRNTGELFF.

The V gene is TRBV14, the J gene TRBJ2-3; 7 nucleotides line up with TRBD1. V was pared by 3 bases and J by 2 bases, with 8 bases of the junction left unmatched. The CDR3 consists of 16 residues. Germline values: CDR1 SGHDN, CDR2 FVKESK. The CDR3 nucleotides are TGTGCCAGCAGCCAGGACAGGACCCTCTTCACAGATACGCAGTATTTT. This encodes CASSQDRTLFTDTQYF.

The chain links TRBV14 to TRBJ1-2; 9 bases align to TRBD1. CDR3 length: 15 amino acids. After removal of 2 bases from V and 7 bases from J, the junction contained 8 bases not matched to a gene. Germline CDR1 and CDR2: SGHDN and FVKESK. CDR3 in DNA: TGTGCCAGCAGCCAAAATACAGGGGGCCTCCTTGGCTACACCTTC. Translation gives CASSQNTGGLLGYTF.

V gene TRBV3-1 (or the pseudogene TRBV3-2) combines with J gene TRBJ1-2; D uncertain. CDR1 is LGHDT, CDR2 YNNKEL, per germline (reference sequence). Trimming cost V 3 bases and J 2 bases, with 10 bases left between them. This CDR3 is 14 amino acids long. DNA of the CDR3: TGTGCCAGCAGCCAGTCGGGGATAAACTATGGCTACACCTTC. Protein sequence: CASSQSGINYGYTF.

The chain couples TRBV6-6 to TRBJ2-3; a possible D gene is TRBD2 (5 bases). Deletions cut 0 bases from V and 6 bases from J, with 16 bases between. This CDR3 spans 16 amino acids. Germline-derived CDR1 and CDR2 are MNHNY and SVGAGI (reference sequence). The CDR3 DNA sequence: TGTGCCAGCAGTTACTCGATCCGGGGTGAAGGCGATACGCAGTATTTT. This translates into CASSYSIRGEGDTQYF.

The gene calls are TRBV12-2 and TRBJ1-5; the table's D gene call, TRBD1, was not cross checked with the DNA. TRBV12-2 constitutes a pseudogene. The CDR3 spans 15 residues. CDR3 sequence: CASRPRQGWDQPQHF. The DNA for the CDR3 is TGTGCAAGTCGCCCCCGACAGGGTTGGGATCAGCCCCAGCATTTT.

The V call is TRBV6-5, the J call TRBJ1-2; D might be TRBD1 (6 bases). CDR1 MNHEY and CDR2 SVGAGI come from the germline V gene. V lost 7 bases to trimming and J lost 10 bases, with 19 bases between them. This CDR3 has 13 amino acids. The DNA of the CDR3 is TGTGCCAGCACCCCCAAACAGGCGGGGGCCTACACCTTC. This sequence encodes CASTPKQAGAYTF.

This clone was detected once. The chain is built from TRBV5-6 and TRBJ1-5; TRBD1 aligns across 9 bases. The CDR3 is 14 residues long. Germline loops: CDR1 SGHDT, CDR2 YYEEEE. V was pared by 3 bases and J by 6 bases, with 4 bases of the junction left unmatched. CDR3: CASSSTGGIQPQHF. CDR3 in DNA: TGTGCCAGCAGCTCGACAGGGGGAATTCAGCCCCAGCATTTT.

The chain recombines TRBV5-6 with TRBJ1-2, with D possibly matching TRBD1 (6 bases). V gave up 6 bases and J gave up 4 bases, with 16 bases separating them. This CDR3 region has 14 residues. Per the germline V gene, CDR1 is SGHDT and CDR2 is YYEEEE. The DNA for the CDR3 is TGTGCCAGCACCTTCGGACAGCCGTCCTATGGCTACACCTTC. This gives the protein CASTFGQPSYGYTF.

The chain couples TRBV14 to TRBJ2-2; no firm D call. CDR1 and CDR2 from the germline V gene are SGHDN and FVKESK. Trimming took 4 bases from V and 1 from J, leaving 7 bases between them. The CDR3 has 14 amino acids. The CDR3 loop is CASSPRQNTGELFF. The DNA for the CDR3 is TGTGCCAGCAGCCCCAGGCAGAACACCGGGGAGCTGTTTTTT.

The chain recombines TRBV19 with TRBJ2-5; 10 bases agree with TRBD2. The CDR3 consists of 17 residues. V was pared by 3 bases and J by 5 bases, with 12 bases of the junction left unmatched. Germline loops: CDR1 LNHDA, CDR2 SQIVND (reference sequence). CDR3 coding DNA: TGTGCCAGTAGTATTTCCAGCGGGGGGGCCATAGGTGAGACCCAGTACTTC. Encoded protein: CASSISSGGAIGETQYF.

The genes are TRBV7-3 and TRBJ2-6; D is undetermined. Between the trimmed V and J ends, which lost 11 bases and 0 bases, there was a span of 11 bases. Germline V lookup: CDR1 SGHTA, CDR2 FQGTGA. CDR3 length equals 14 residues. Here the CDR3 DNA reads TGTGCCTCCAAACTGAGCTCTGGGGCCAACGTCCTGACTTTC. This gives the protein CASKLSSGANVLTF.

The genes are TRBV29-1 and TRBJ1-1; D unclear. The CDR3 loop spans 12 amino acids. Trimming pared 3 bases from V and 5 bases from J, leaving 10 bases between. Germline assignment: CDR1 SQVTM and CDR2 ANQGSEA. This CDR3 is CSVDVGLTEAFF. The CDR3 DNA sequence: TGCAGCGTTGATGTGGGTTTGACTGAAGCTTTCTTT.

The chain recombines TRBV5-3 with TRBJ1-4; TRBD1 agrees at 8 bases. TRBV5-3 is sorted into the ORF group, with uncertain function. The CDR3 extends over 15 amino acids. With 2 bases clipped from V and 7 bases from J, the junction kept 7 bases outside the gene matches. DNA for the CDR3: TGTGCCAGAAGCTTTCACCAGGGGGCGCGTGAAAAACTGTTTTTT. Translating it yields CARSFHQGAREKLFF.

The chain couples TRBV7-8 to TRBJ1-5, with D unclear. V was pared by 2 bases and J by 0 bases, with 11 bases between. Germline V CDR1 and CDR2: SGHVS, FQNEAQ. The CDR3 sequence is 16 residues long. The CDR3 reads CASSLTRVNSNQPQHF. In DNA form, the CDR3 reads TGTGCCAGCAGCTTAACAAGAGTTAATAGCAATCAGCCCCAGCATTTT.

The chain employs TRBV5-6 and TRBJ1-4; a weak D match, TRBD1 (5 bases). The V end was cut by 0 bases, the J end by 6 bases, with 12 bases between. CDR1 is SGHDT and CDR2 is YYEEEE in the germline V gene. The CDR3 sequence is 15 residues long. The DNA for the CDR3 is TGTGCCAGCAGCTTGGCCGGGCAGGGTTATGAAAAACTGTTTTTT. Amino acids: CASSLAGQGYEKLFF. The whole variable domain, filled in from reference TRBV5-6 and TRBJ1-4, reads DAGVTQSPTHLIKTRGQQVTLRCSPKSGHDTVSWYQQALGQGPQFIFQYYEEEERQRGNFPDRFSGHQFPNYSSELNVNALLLGDSALYLCASSLAGQGYEKLFFGSGTQLSVL.

This chain connects TRBV7-2 to TRBJ2-3; 12 bases fit TRBD2. Germline trimming cut 4 bases from V and 4 bases from J; bases unmatched to any gene: 6. Germline CDR1 reads SGHTA; CDR2 reads FQGNSA. There are 16 residues in the CDR3. The chain's CDR3 is CASSSRLAGASDTQYF. The CDR3 DNA sequence: TGTGCCAGCAGCTCCAGACTAGCGGGGGCGTCAGATACGCAGTATTTT. Full variable domain (remainder filled in from reference TRBV7-2 and TRBJ2-3): GAGVSQSPSNKVTEKGKDVELRCDPISGHTALYWYRQSLGQGLEFLIYFQGNSAPDKSGLPSDRFSAERTGGSVSTLTIQRTQQEDSAVYLCASSSRLAGASDTQYFGPGTRLTVL.